The clone carrying this T cell receptor (beta chain) was recorded many times. The repertoire came from unfractionated whole blood and reflected all unsorted peripheral T cells. 500 ng RNA was reverse transcribed with alpha and beta constant-region primers. Each of the alpha and beta chains got its own library through chain-specific third strand synthesis with indices. Second strand synthesis was primed from the SP2 site. Using its own MiXCR run on the 5' RACE reads, TCRdb lists one record per CDR3 protein. The table has 10,000 to 15,000 distinct CDR3 sequences, 5% to 6.5% seen once. The data derive from a study of HIV-infected patients and healthy controls. Trimming at V came to 5 bases and at J to 10 bases, leaving 11 bases not matched to a gene. CDR1 and CDR2 from the germline V gene are LNHDA and SQIVND (reference sequence). The CDR3 contains 15 residues.

The chain is built from TRBV19 and TRBJ1-6; 7 bases are shared with TRBD1. The sequence derives from an adult in good health. Sequences were obtained from blood. CDR3 loop: CASSSIDREVSPLHF. CDR3 sequence (DNA): TGTGCCAGTAGTTCCATTGACAGGGAGGTATCACCCCTCCACTTT.